One and the same sample provided the 9 T cell receptor beta chains below, sequenced in a study of CD8 T cells in ankylosing spondylitis (TCRdb year 2017). Libraries were built with 5' RACE. TCRdb lists the instrument as Illumina HiSeq 2500. The public reads were quality trimmed at Q25 with fastp and then assembled into clones with MiXCR by TCRdb, keeping productive beta chains. CDR3 protein duplicates are merged, each entry listing the most common genes and DNA. In all, the sample holds around 300,000 distinct CDR3 sequences, and around 20% of those were seen once. Of the sample, about 4% is held by the ten largest clones. Sample: blood, either unsorted or a sorted T cell fraction (not recorded which). The receptors were sampled from a female donor with ankylosing spondylitis or in good health (not recorded which).

This clonotype was picked up many times. The rearrangement uses TRBV29-1 and TRBJ2-1; 8 bases are a match to TRBD2. The length of the CDR3 is 13 residues. V dropped 4 bases and J dropped 3; count of bases not matched to a gene: 2. Germline lookup yields CDR1 SQVTM and CDR2 ANQGSEA. The CDR3 protein is CSVGGRNYNEQFF. In nucleotides, the CDR3 is TGCAGCGTTGGCGGGAGGAACTACAATGAGCAGTTCTTC.

The rearrangement uses TRBV19 and TRBJ2-6; 16 bases are a match to TRBD2. This CDR3 region has 19 residues. J was trimmed by 1 base and V by 5 bases; bases with no gene match: 5. CDR1 is LNHDA, CDR2 SQIVND, per germline (reference sequence). The CDR3 here is CASSRGLAGGPSGANVLTF. DNA of the CDR3: TGTGCCAGTAGTCGGGGACTAGCGGGAGGGCCGTCTGGGGCCAACGTCCTGACTTTC.

Only a few counts were recorded for this clonotype. The chain uses TRBV5-1 and TRBJ2-3; perhaps TRBD2 as D (6 bases). The germline CDR1 and CDR2 sequences are SGHRS and YFSETQ. V lost 3 bases to trimming and J lost 2 bases, with 10 bases between them. This CDR3 is 14 amino acids long. The DNA of the CDR3 is TGCGCCAGCAGCTGGGGACTGTTCACAGATACGCAGTATTTT. Its protein is CASSWGLFTDTQYF. The full variable domain, rest sourced from reference TRBV5-1 and TRBJ2-3, is KAGVTQTPRYLIKTRGQQVTLSCSPISGHRSVSWYQQTPGQGLQFLFEYFSETQRNKGNFPGRFSGRQFSNSRSEMNVSTLELGDSALYLCASSWGLFTDTQYFGPGTRLTVL.

This clonotype was picked up many times. The V and J genes are TRBV10-2 and TRBJ1-2; D not resolved. CDR1 WSHSY and CDR2 SAAADI come from the germline V gene. The CDR3 length is 14 residues. V was cut by 3 bases and J by 12 bases, with 20 bases left in between. The CDR3 nucleotides read TGCGCCAGCAGTGACCCGGGCTATTCTATGGAGGACACCTTC. This gives the protein CASSDPGYSMEDTF.

This chain connects TRBV6-2 or TRBV6-3 to TRBJ1-5; D might be TRBD1 (5 bases). The CDR3 runs to 14 residues. V was clipped by 5 bases and J by 3 bases, with 11 bases between them. CDR1 is MNHEY, CDR2 SVGEGT, per germline. CDR3 loop: CASSGGNLNQPQHF. Written as DNA, the CDR3 is TGTGCCAGCAGTGGGGGGAATCTCAATCAGCCCCAGCATTTT.

This clonotype was counted once. The rearrangement joins TRBV4-2 to TRBJ2-6; 8 bases match TRBD2. V was clipped by 0 bases and J by 0 bases; unmatched bases: 7. The CDR3 contains 19 residues. In germline, CDR1 is LGHNA, CDR2 YNFKEQ. CDR3: CASSQDLLAVFSGANVLTF. The DNA of the CDR3 is TGTGCCAGCAGCCAAGATCTACTAGCGGTATTCTCTGGGGCCAACGTCCTGACTTTC.

This clonotype came up many times. V gene TRBV5-1 combines with J gene TRBJ1-1; TRBD1 might be the D (6 bases). CDR1 and CDR2 from the germline V gene are SGHRS and YFSETQ. The V gene lost 1 base and the J gene lost 1 base, with 8 bases spanning the gap. This CDR3 is built from 14 residues. The CDR3 DNA is TGCGCCAGCAGCTTGAGGGGGAGGAACACTGAAGCTTTCTTT. It is translated as CASSLRGRNTEAFF.

The chain links TRBV28 to TRBJ2-7; no clear D. The V end was cut by 3 bases, the J end by 4 bases, with 7 bases between. This CDR3 has 12 residues. From germline, CDR1 is MDHEN and CDR2 SYDVKM. As DNA, the CDR3 is TGTGCCAGCAGTTTCCGCCTTTACGAGCAGTACTTC. Its protein product is CASSFRLYEQYF.

On this clonotype itself: One base away lies a much larger clone, so this may be a sequencing read error. Here the CDR3 DNA reads TGTGCCAGCAGATTAAGGCCTCCCACCTACGAGCAGTACTTC. Its protein is CASRLRPPTYEQYF. The rearrangement uses TRBV12-3 or TRBV12-4 and TRBJ2-7; D not certain. The ends were cut back, 6 bases at V and 2 bases at J, with 14 bases in the middle. The CDR3 is 14 residues long.